The sequence of this T cell receptor (beta chain) was determined in a study of cytomegalovirus exposure and HLA in healthy donors. Clones were sequenced by immunoSEQ multiplex PCR, and TCRdb holds only the in-frame ones, with some missing. The table shows about 260,000 clones, with 80% to 95% occurring only once. This CDR3 has 12 amino acids. The germline gives CDR1 SGHRS, CDR2 YFSETQ. The V gene end was trimmed by 3 bases and the J gene end by 5 bases; junction bases not matched to a gene: 1. The sequencing sample was made of PBMCs. This chain uses TRBV5-1 with TRBJ2-5, with 7 positions matching TRBD2. The TCR comes from a woman aged 30 to 39 in good health and CMV-seronegative. This CDR3 reads CASSSRGETQYF. The CDR3 nucleotides are TGCGCCAGCAGCTCGCGGGGGGAGACCCAGTACTTC.